One and the same sample provided the 18 T cell receptor beta chains below, sequenced in a study of blood T cell repertoires in COVID-19. Profiled with immunoSEQ multiplex PCR; TCRdb holds only in-frame clones, not every one. The sample holds a few hundred thousand clones; 90% are singletons and the top ten take around 4.4%. The sample comprised PBMCs or T cells enriched from blood (not recorded which). The receptor source for this set is a woman in her late teens or twenties with acute COVID-19.

This rearrangement joins TRBV9 to TRBJ1-6; TRBD1 matches 9 bases. Germline CDR1 and CDR2: SGDLS and YYNGEE. This CDR3 is 15 amino acids long. With V trimmed by 0 bases and J by 9 bases, 4 bases remained unmatched. The CDR3 DNA sequence: TGTGCCAGCAGCGTAGAGGGACAGGGCAGTTCACCCCTCCACTTT. It is translated as CASSVEGQGSSPLHF.

The chain carries TRBV7-3 and TRBJ2-1; D is possibly TRBD2 (5 bases). The ends were cut back, 4 bases at V and 12 bases at J, with 16 bases in the middle. Germline-derived CDR1 and CDR2 are SGHTA and FQGTGA. This CDR3 has 13 residues. The CDR3 coding sequence is TGTGCCAGCAGCTCCGCAAGCGGCGTCGGGCAGTTCTTC. Its protein is CASSSASGVGQFF.

Here the CDR3 DNA reads TGTGCCTGGAGTGGACGACAGGGCCGCAATCAGCCCCAGCATTTT. Translated: CAWSGRQGRNQPQHF. V is TRBV30 and J is TRBJ1-5; 7 positions match TRBD1. After removal of 1 base from V and 2 bases from J, the junction contained 5 bases not matched to a gene. CDR1 GTSNPN and CDR2 SVGIG come from the germline V gene (reference sequence). This CDR3 contains 15 residues.

The rearrangement joins TRBV7-9 to TRBJ2-1; 12 positions match TRBD2. With V trimmed by 5 bases and J by 6 bases, 8 bases remained unmatched. Germline CDR1 SEHNR, CDR2 FQNEAQ (reference sequence). CDR3 size: 16 residues. CDR3 sequence: CASSPRLAGEVNEQFF. DNA of the CDR3: TGTGCCAGCAGCCCCCGACTAGCGGGAGAGGTCAATGAGCAGTTCTTC.

This chain links TRBV30 with TRBJ2-5; D may be TRBD1 (5 bases). This CDR3 is 12 amino acids long. Trimming stripped 2 bases from V and 2 bases from J, with 6 bases between. Germline V CDR1 and CDR2: GTSNPN, SVGIG (reference sequence). The CDR3 loop is CAWSKGQETQYF. CDR3 nucleotides: TGTGCCTGGAGTAAGGGGCAAGAGACCCAGTACTTC.

The rearrangement joins TRBV7-9 to TRBJ2-1; D may be TRBD1 (6 bases). The CDR3 totals 15 residues. Trimming pared 3 bases from V and 5 bases from J, leaving 14 bases between. Germline V gives CDR1 SEHNR, CDR2 FQNEAQ (reference sequence). CDR3 nucleotides: TGTGCCAGCAGCTTCCCCCACGGGACAAACAATGAGCAGTTCTTC. Its protein product is CASSFPHGTNNEQFF.

J is TRBJ1-5 and V is TRBV12-3 or TRBV12-4, with D maybe TRBD1 (5 bases). Trimming removed 5 bases from V and 9 bases from J, with 8 bases in between. This CDR3 is built from 11 residues. The CDR3 is CASSGRGPQHF. Here the CDR3 DNA reads TGTGCCAGCAGTGGAAGGGGGCCCCAGCATTTT.

The rearrangement joins TRBV5-1 to TRBJ2-2; 11 positions match TRBD2. V dropped 7 bases and J dropped 6; count of bases not matched to a gene: 14. Germline values: CDR1 SGHRS, CDR2 YFSETQ. The CDR3 is made up of 17 amino acids. CDR3 in amino acids: CASRTGKTSGIPGELFF. Written as DNA, the CDR3 is TGCGCCAGCCGGACAGGGAAGACTAGCGGGATCCCCGGGGAGCTGTTTTTT.

This chain's CDR3 is CASSLGGTGRINQPQHF. The CDR3 coding sequence is TGTGCCAGCAGCTTGGGGGGGACGGGGCGCATCAATCAGCCCCAGCATTTT. This chain connects TRBV7-2 to TRBJ1-5; possibly TRBD1 for D (5 bases). Germline CDR1 SGHTA, CDR2 FQGNSA. The CDR3 has 17 amino acids. V was cut by 3 bases and J by 3 bases, with 18 bases left in between.

The chain carries TRBV6-6 and TRBJ2-5, with TRBD2 matching over 13 bases. CDR1 is MNHNY, CDR2 SVGAGI, per germline (reference sequence). The CDR3 has 16 amino acids. V was clipped by 3 bases and J by 4 bases; unmatched bases: 5. The CDR3 DNA follows: TGTGCCAGCAGTTATCGGACTAGCGGGAGTAGAGAGACCCAGTACTTC. As protein: CASSYRTSGSRETQYF.

V is TRBV5-1 and J is TRBJ2-6, with D perhaps TRBD1 (6 bases). CDR3 length equals 16 residues. CDR1 is SGHRS, CDR2 YFSETQ, per germline. Trimming pared 4 bases from V and 2 bases from J, leaving 13 bases between. Here the CDR3 DNA reads TGCGCCAGCAGCCTACAGGGCTACGCTGGGGCCAACGTCCTGACTTTC. Protein product: CASSLQGYAGANVLTF.

This rearrangement joins TRBV11-3 to TRBJ2-7, with 9 positions matching TRBD2. CDR1 and CDR2 (germline): SGHNT, YENEEA. V gave up 4 bases and J gave up 6 bases; unmatched junction bases: 10. The CDR3 consists of 15 residues. For the CDR3, the DNA is TGTGCCAGCAGCTCCGTAGCGGGAGTGGCGGGCGAGCAGTACTTC. This sequence encodes CASSSVAGVAGEQYF.

The V gene is TRBV11-2, the J gene TRBJ1-5; a possible D gene is TRBD1 (6 bases). The germline V and J ends were trimmed by 5 bases and 0 bases, with 14 bases remaining between them. Looked up from germline, CDR1 is SGHAT and CDR2 is FQNNGV. This CDR3 is 16 amino acids long. The DNA for the CDR3 is TGTGCCAGCAGCCCCGGGACAAGGGATAGCAATCAGCCCCAGCATTTT. It encodes CASSPGTRDSNQPQHF.

This CDR3 reads CASSEAPDRVNQPQHF. The CDR3 DNA follows: TGTGCCAGCAGTGAAGCGCCGGACAGGGTCAATCAGCCCCAGCATTTT. The chain couples TRBV2 to TRBJ1-5, with TRBD1 matching 8 bases. V lost 0 bases, J lost 3 bases, and 4 bases stayed unmatched. CDR1 is SNHLY and CDR2 is FYNNEI in the germline V gene. The CDR3 spans 16 residues.

The rearrangement uses TRBV18 and TRBJ1-2, with 7 nucleotides matching TRBD1. V was pared by 3 bases and J by 3 bases, with 19 bases of the junction left unmatched. In germline, CDR1 is KGHSH, CDR2 LQKENI. The CDR3 has 19 residues. The CDR3 region is CASSPFDRAGAPLDYGYTF. CDR3 coding DNA: TGTGCCAGCTCACCCTTCGACAGGGCAGGGGCCCCTTTAGACTATGGCTACACCTTC.

The rearrangement uses TRBV7-9 and TRBJ2-7; D possibly corresponds to TRBD2 (6 bases). Trimming stripped 4 bases from V and 3 bases from J, with 19 bases between. CDR1 is SEHNR and CDR2 is FQNEAQ in the germline V gene (reference sequence). CDR3 length: 16 amino acids. The CDR3 here is CASSSEVRQGGYEQYF. In DNA form, the CDR3 reads TGTGCCAGCAGCTCGGAGGTTCGGCAGGGAGGCTACGAGCAGTACTTC.

This clone showed up just once. The J gene is TRBJ2-6, the V gene TRBV12-5; no clear D gene. CDR1 and CDR2 from the germline V gene are LGHNT and FRNRAP. Trimming removed 1 base from V and 4 bases from J, with 14 bases in between. CDR3 length: 17 amino acids. This chain's CDR3 is CASGLAPVGRGANVLTF. In nucleotides, the CDR3 is TGTGCTAGTGGTTTGGCTCCTGTCGGTCGAGGGGCCAACGTCCTGACTTTC.

This chain joins TRBV11-2 and TRBJ2-1; D may be TRBD2 (6 bases). This CDR3 is 16 amino acids long. Trimming took 2 bases from V and 5 from J, leaving 16 bases between them. Germline V lookup: CDR1 SGHAT, CDR2 FQNNGV. CDR3 sequence: CASSLSVGGGHNEQFF. CDR3 in DNA: TGTGCCAGCAGCTTAAGCGTCGGAGGAGGGCACAATGAGCAGTTCTTC.